This T cell receptor beta chain was found in a study of CD4 T cells in relation to SARS-CoV-2 and coronaviruses. Across the whole study: The HLA restriction of the shared crossreactive spike epitopes was mapped. Study-level results: This crossreactivity analysis covered spike protein alone, no other viral proteins. Each donor contributed either pre-pandemic or post-infection samples, not both.

This clone has more than one count but fewer than ten. Its antigen is undetermined. This CDR3 has 14 residues. Germline CDR1 is MDHEN and CDR2 is SYDVKM. V was clipped by 5 bases and J by 3 bases; unmatched bases: 6. Unexposed donor CD4+ T cells date from about 2011-2018, before the COVID-19 pandemic. Naive and memory CD4+ T cell DNA was deep-sequenced without culture. Method: immunoSEQ multiplex PCR; TCRdb's copy keeps in-frame clones and lacks some. The data contain about 65,000 clones, about nine tenths of them singletons. V usage is TRBV28 and J usage is TRBJ2-5, with 7 bases aligning to TRBD1. The specimen sequenced was memory CD4+ T cells from PBMCs. The TCR originated in a human donor in good health. The CDR3: CASSTRDRKETQYF. In nucleotides, the CDR3 is TGTGCCAGCAGTACACGGGACAGAAAAGAGACCCAGTACTTC.